Here is one T cell receptor (beta chain) with its context. This sample was taken from a study of blood T cell repertoires in COVID-19. Study at large: From the United States, Italy and Spain came samples of acute and convalescent COVID-19.

The J segment lost 2 bases and the V segment lost 6 bases, leaving 2 bases of the junction unmatched. Germline-derived CDR1 and CDR2 are LNHDA and SQIVND (reference sequence). CDR3 length: 14 amino acids. Per the original methods: The assay estimated nucleated cells by amplifying reference gene primers. TCRdb keeps only in-frame clones here, not all; method: immunoSEQ multiplex PCR. V and J calls plus clone size are reproduced from that table; the DNA served to infer D and trimming. The sample lists about 160,000 clones, less than 85% occurring once. Sequenced: peripheral blood. This chain connects TRBV19 to TRBJ1-2, with TRBD1 identical over 11 bases. This clonotype was obtained from a human donor with acute or convalescent COVID-19. The donor label of this sample is uncertain. CDR3 sequence reads: CASSRDRGNYGYTF. The CDR3 nucleotides are TGTGCCAGTAGCCGGGACAGGGGGAACTATGGCTACACCTTC.